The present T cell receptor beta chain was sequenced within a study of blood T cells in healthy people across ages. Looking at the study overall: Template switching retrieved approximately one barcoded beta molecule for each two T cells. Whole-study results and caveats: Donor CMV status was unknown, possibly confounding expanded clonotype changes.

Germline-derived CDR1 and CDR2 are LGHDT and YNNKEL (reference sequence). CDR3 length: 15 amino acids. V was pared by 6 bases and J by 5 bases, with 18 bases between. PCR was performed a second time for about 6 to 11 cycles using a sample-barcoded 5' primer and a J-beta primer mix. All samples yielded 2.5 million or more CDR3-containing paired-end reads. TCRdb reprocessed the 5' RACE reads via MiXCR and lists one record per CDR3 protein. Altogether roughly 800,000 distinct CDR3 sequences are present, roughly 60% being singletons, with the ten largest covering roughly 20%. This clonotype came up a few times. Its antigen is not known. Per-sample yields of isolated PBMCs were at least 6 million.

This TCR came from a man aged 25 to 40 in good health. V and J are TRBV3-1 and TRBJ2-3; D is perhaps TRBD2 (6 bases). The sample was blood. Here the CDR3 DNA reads TGTGCCAGCAGTCTTACTAGCATGAATGGAGATACGCAGTATTTT. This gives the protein CASSLTSMNGDTQYF.